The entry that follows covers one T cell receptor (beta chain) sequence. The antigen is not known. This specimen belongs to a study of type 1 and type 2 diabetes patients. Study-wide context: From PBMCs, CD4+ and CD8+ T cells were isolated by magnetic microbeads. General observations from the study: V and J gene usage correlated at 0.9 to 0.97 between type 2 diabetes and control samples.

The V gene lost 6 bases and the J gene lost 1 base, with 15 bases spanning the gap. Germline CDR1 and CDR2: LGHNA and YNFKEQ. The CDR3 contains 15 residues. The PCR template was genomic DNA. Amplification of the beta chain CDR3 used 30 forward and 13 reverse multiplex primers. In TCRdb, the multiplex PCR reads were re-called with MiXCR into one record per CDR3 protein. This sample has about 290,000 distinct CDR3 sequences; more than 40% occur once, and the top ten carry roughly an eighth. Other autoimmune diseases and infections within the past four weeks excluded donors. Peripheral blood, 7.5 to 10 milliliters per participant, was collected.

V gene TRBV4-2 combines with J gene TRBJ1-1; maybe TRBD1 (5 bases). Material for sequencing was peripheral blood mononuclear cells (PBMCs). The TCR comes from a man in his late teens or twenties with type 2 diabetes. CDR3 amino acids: CASRSPGPANTEAFF. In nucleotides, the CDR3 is TGTGCCAGCAGAAGTCCGGGACCGGCGAACACTGAAGCTTTCTTT.